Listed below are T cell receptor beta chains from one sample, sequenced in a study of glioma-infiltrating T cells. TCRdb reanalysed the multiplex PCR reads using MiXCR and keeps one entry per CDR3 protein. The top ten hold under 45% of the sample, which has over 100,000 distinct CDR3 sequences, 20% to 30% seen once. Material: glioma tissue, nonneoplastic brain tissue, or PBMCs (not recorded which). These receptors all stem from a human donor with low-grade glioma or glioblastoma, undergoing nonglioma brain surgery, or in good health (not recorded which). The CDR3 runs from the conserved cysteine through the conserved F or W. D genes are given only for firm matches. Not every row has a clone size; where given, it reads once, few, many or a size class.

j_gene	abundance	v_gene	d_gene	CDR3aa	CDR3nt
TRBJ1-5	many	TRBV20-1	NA	CSARDSRQDSNQPQHF	TGCAGTGCTAGAGATTCCCGACAGGATAGCAATCAGCCCCAGCATTTT
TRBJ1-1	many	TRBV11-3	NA	CASSLGGAGTEAFF	TGTGCCAGCAGCTTAGGGGGGGCTGGTACTGAAGCTTTCTTT
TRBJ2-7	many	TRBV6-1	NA	CASIRGIQESPYEQYF	TGTGCCAGCATTCGGGGGATTCAGGAGTCCCCCTACGAGCAGTACTTC
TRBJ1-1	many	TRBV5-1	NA	CASSLAGGESEAFF	TGCGCCAGCAGCTTGGCCGGGGGAGAATCTGAAGCTTTCTTT
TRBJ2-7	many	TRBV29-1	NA	CSVEERDLPYEQYF	TGCAGCGTTGAAGAGAGGGACCTCCCCTACGAGCAGTACTTC
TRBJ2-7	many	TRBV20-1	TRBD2	CSARDSGGPYEQYF	TGCAGTGCTAGAGATTCGGGGGGACCCTACGAGCAGTACTTC
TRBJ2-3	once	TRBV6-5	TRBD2	CASSYGSGGGDTQYF	TGTGCCAGCAGTTACGGTTCGGGAGGAGGAGATACGCAGTATTTT
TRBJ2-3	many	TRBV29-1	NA	CSVEDTGRWDTQYF	TGCAGCGTTGAAGATACAGGGAGATGGGATACGCAGTATTTT
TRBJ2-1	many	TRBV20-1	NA	CSGDPLLAEYNEQFF	TGCAGTGGCGACCCCCTACTAGCAGAGTACAATGAGCAGTTCTTC
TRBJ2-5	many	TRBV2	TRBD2	CASSEQGGQETQYF	TGTGCCAGCAGTGAACAGGGAGGGCAAGAGACCCAGTACTTC
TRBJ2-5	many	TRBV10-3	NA	CAISEPRIRGETQYF	TGTGCCATCAGTGAACCCCGGATTCGAGGAGAGACCCAGTACTTC
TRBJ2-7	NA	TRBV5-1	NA	CASTFATGNRQYF	TGCGCCAGCACATTCGCTACGGGCAATAGGCAGTACTTC
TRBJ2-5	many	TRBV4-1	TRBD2	CASSLAGGAQETQYF	TGCGCCAGCAGCCTTGCGGGAGGGGCTCAAGAGACCCAGTACTTC
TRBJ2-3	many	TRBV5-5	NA	CASSRRSVTDTQYF	TGTGCCAGCAGCCGCCGCAGCGTCACAGATACGCAGTATTTT
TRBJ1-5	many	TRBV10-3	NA	CAISGQSSNQPQHF	TGTGCCATCAGTGGACAGTCTAGCAATCAGCCCCAGCATTTT
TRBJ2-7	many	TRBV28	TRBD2	CASTPQASGAYEQYF	TGTGCCAGCACCCCACAGGCTAGCGGGGCCTACGAGCAGTACTTC
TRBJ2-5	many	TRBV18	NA	CASSPNEETQYF	TGTGCCAGCTCACCAAACGAAGAGACCCAGTACTTC
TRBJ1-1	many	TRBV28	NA	CASTLNTEAFF	TGTGCCAGCACCCTGAACACTGAAGCTTTCTTT
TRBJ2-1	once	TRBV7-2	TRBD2	CASSPSGIAYNEQFF	TGTGCCAGCAGCCCTAGCGGTATTGCCTACAATGAGCAGTTCTTC
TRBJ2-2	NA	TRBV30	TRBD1	CAWTQGAPTGELFF	TGTGCCTGGACACAGGGGGCGCCCACCGGGGAGCTGTTTTTT
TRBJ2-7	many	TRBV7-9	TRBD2	CASSMGLAGSSYEQYF	TGTGCCAGCAGCATGGGACTAGCGGGGTCCTCCTACGAGCAGTACTTC
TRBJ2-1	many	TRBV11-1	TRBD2	CASSISVAGVEQFF	TGTGCCAGCAGCATATCGGTAGCGGGAGTTGAGCAGTTCTTC
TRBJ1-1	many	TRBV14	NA	CASSQVNEAFF	TGTGCCAGCAGCCAAGTTAATGAAGCTTTCTTT
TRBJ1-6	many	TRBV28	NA	CATRNDSPLHF	TGTGCCACCCGAAACGACTCACCCCTCCACTTT
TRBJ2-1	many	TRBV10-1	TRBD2	CASSPLIGTSGRDEQFF	TGCGCCAGCAGTCCTTTGATCGGGACTAGCGGGAGAGATGAGCAGTTCTTC
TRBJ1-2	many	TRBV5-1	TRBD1	CASSSPGQGVGFYGYTF	TGCGCCAGCAGCTCTCCGGGACAGGGCGTGGGGTTCTATGGCTACACCTTC
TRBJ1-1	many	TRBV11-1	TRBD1	CASSLADRASEAFF	TGTGCCAGCAGCTTAGCGGACAGGGCATCTGAAGCTTTCTTT
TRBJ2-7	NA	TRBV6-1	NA	CASSPADSYERYF	TGTGCCAGCAGCCCCGCAGACAGCTACGAACGGTACTTC
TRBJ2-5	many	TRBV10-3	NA	CAISESQETQYF	TGTGCCATCAGCGAGAGTCAAGAGACCCAGTACTTC
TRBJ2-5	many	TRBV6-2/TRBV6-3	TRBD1	CASKTVLRQGGETQYF	TGTGCCAGCAAAACTGTTCTCCGACAGGGTGGGGAGACCCAGTACTTC
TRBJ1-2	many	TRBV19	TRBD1	CASEGSRGFYGYTF	TGTGCCTCCGAGGGCTCCAGGGGGTTCTATGGCTACACCTTC
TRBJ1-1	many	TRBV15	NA	CATSRDRANTEAFF	TGTGCCACCAGCAGAGATAGAGCGAACACTGAAGCTTTCTTT
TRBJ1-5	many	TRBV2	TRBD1	CASSEAYRGGQPQHF	TGTGCCAGCAGTGAAGCTTACAGGGGAGGTCAGCCCCAGCATTTT
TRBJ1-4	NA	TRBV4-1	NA	CASSQEVGRLAEKLFF	TGCGCCAGCAGCCAAGAGGTCGGCAGGCTCGCTGAAAAACTGTTTTTT
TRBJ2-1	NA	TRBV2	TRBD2	CASLGLAGGIRGNEQFF	TGTGCCAGCCTCGGACTAGCGGGGGGGATACGGGGCAATGAGCAGTTCTTC
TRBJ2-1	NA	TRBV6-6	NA	CASSDRLTYYEQFF	TGTGCCAGCAGCGACCGCCTAACCTATTATGAGCAGTTCTTC
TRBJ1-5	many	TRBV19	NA	CASSIREVGQPQHF	TGTGCCAGTAGTATTCGAGAGGTGGGTCAGCCCCAGCATTTT
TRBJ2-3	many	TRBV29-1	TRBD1	CSVEGQGVTDTQYF	TGCAGCGTTGAGGGGCAGGGGGTCACAGATACGCAGTATTTT
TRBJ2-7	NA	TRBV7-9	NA	CASSPLDQQYF	TGTGCCAGCAGCCCCTTAGATCAGCAGTACTTC
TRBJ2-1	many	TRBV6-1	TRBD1	CASSPPGTGRDEQFF	TGTGCCAGCAGTCCCCCTGGGACAGGGAGGGATGAGCAGTTCTTC
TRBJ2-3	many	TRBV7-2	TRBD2	CASSLAKVLAGETDTQYF	TGTGCCAGCAGCTTAGCGAAAGTTCTAGCGGGGGAAACAGATACGCAGTATTTT
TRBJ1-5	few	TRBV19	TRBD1	CASSINDRANQPQHF	TGTGCCAGTAGTATCAACGACAGGGCCAATCAGCCCCAGCATTTT
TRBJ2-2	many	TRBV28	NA	CASSGDTGELFF	TGTGCCAGCAGTGGAGACACCGGGGAGCTGTTTTTT
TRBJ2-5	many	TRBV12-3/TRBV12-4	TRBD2	CASNLPGSGSQETQYF	TGTGCCAGCAATCTTCCGGGTAGCGGGAGCCAAGAGACCCAGTACTTC
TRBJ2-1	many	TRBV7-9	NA	CASSFGQVGQFF	TGTGCCAGCAGCTTCGGGCAGGTTGGGCAGTTCTTC
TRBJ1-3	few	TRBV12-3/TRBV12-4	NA	CASKMTSGNTIYF	TGTGCCAGCAAAATGACATCTGGAAACACCATATATTTT
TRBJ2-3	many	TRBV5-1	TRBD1	CASSLGQGVRDTQYF	TGCGCCAGCAGCTTGGGACAGGGGGTCCGAGATACGCAGTATTTT